Below, one T cell receptor (beta chain) is given with its context. This specimen belongs to a study of technical replicates of blood from a handful of donors. Only in-frame clones appear in the TCRdb table, and some are missing; sequencing was by immunoSEQ multiplex PCR. The table has about 81,000 clones, about 96% seen once. Germline V gene sequence: CDR1 SGHRS, CDR2 YFSETQ. V lost 4 bases to trimming and J lost 4 bases; unmatched junction nucleotides: 8. CDR3 length: 15 residues. The sequencing sample was made of T cells isolated from PBMCs. The genes are TRBV5-1 and TRBJ2-7, with 10 positions matching TRBD2. The receptor comes from a human donor in good health. CDR3 protein: CASSLPSGSVYEQYF. CDR3 DNA: TGCGCCAGCAGCCTTCCTAGCGGGAGTGTATACGAGCAGTACTTC.